The sequence of this T cell receptor beta chain was determined in a study of T cells in Graves' hyperthyroidism and ophthalmopathy. No ophthalmopathy progression within 18 months constituted stable Graves' hyperthyroidism. In its sample, this clonotype was seen many times. Its antigen is unidentified. Germline assignment: CDR1 MNHNS and CDR2 SASEGT. The CDR3 is 15 residues long. Trimming cost V 5 bases and J 2 bases, with 13 bases left between them. RNA transcripts gave rise to amplified TCR beta CDR3 regions. The HTBI set primed first-round TCR CDR3 RT-PCR. TCRdb redid the calling of the multiplex PCR reads with MiXCR, one entry per CDR3 protein. The sample holds some 460,000 distinct CDR3 sequences, approximately 14% seen once. The study's findings and limits: The majority of expanded thyroid clonotypes above 0.001 also appeared in blood.

The rearrangement uses TRBV6-1 and TRBJ1-5, with D tentatively TRBD1 (6 bases). The sequenced material came from blood. The source is a woman younger than 35 with Graves' hyperthyroidism. CDR3 residues: CASSSNRARNQPQHF. The CDR3 coding sequence is TGTGCCAGCAGTTCAAACAGGGCCCGCAATCAGCCCCAGCATTTT.